The clone carrying this T cell receptor beta chain was picked up many times. The entry originates in a study of T-cell reconstitution after alpha-beta-depleted transplantation in children. Unique molecular identifiers tagged the TCRbeta library. TCRdb analysed the PCR reads with MiXCR anew, one entry per CDR3 protein. The data contain more than 150,000 distinct CDR3 sequences, roughly 7.5% of them singletons. This sequence originates from a human donor who donated a stem cell graft to a child with Wiskott-Aldrich syndrome. The source material was PBMCs from the stem cell graft donor, sampled from the stem cell graft.

For the CDR3, the DNA is TGCGCCAGCAGCTTGCCCGGACGCTGGGACACTGAAGCTTTCTTT. Its protein product is CASSLPGRWDTEAFF. V is TRBV5-1 and J is TRBJ1-1; D not resolved. The V gene lost 1 base and the J gene lost 3 bases, with 13 bases spanning the gap. Germline V gives CDR1 SGHRS, CDR2 YFSETQ. The CDR3 has 15 residues.